Presented here are 27 T cell receptor beta chains from one specimen sequenced in a study of technical replicates of blood from a few donors. Some clones are missing from TCRdb's copy, which holds only in-frame ones; the method was immunoSEQ multiplex PCR. The repertoire has tens of thousands of clones, approximately 83% of them found once; the top ten carry approximately 5.1%. Sequenced sample: PBMCs. The receptors shown here come from a human donor in good health. Some clones in this sample may be carry-over from other donors' samples.

The V call is TRBV7-2, the J call TRBJ2-7; 8 nucleotides align to TRBD1. The CDR3 loop spans 14 amino acids. The junction had 4 bases not matched to a gene; V was cut back by 3 bases and J by 3 bases. The germline V gene has CDR1 SGHTA and CDR2 FQGNSA. CDR3 region: CASSLQGANYEQYF. DNA for the CDR3: TGTGCCAGCAGCTTGCAGGGGGCGAACTACGAGCAGTACTTC.

The V and J genes are TRBV2 and TRBJ2-4; possibly TRBD1 for D (6 bases). CDR1 SNHLY and CDR2 FYNNEI come from the germline V gene. The CDR3 extends over 16 amino acids. The V gene lost 6 bases and the J gene lost 0 bases, with 15 bases spanning the gap. CDR3 in DNA: TGTGCCAGCAGGAGGACAGAAAGATTAGCCAAAAACATTCAGTACTTC. Encoded protein: CASRRTERLAKNIQYF.

The CDR3 DNA reads as TGCGCCAGCAGCCTAACTAGCGGGGGTACGGCGGAGCAGTTCTTC. Translation gives CASSLTSGGTAEQFF. The V gene is TRBV5-1, the J gene TRBJ2-1; 11 nucleotides agree with TRBD2. The CDR3 has 15 residues. The ends lost 4 bases at V and 10 bases at J; junction bases unmatched: 10. Germline assignment: CDR1 SGHRS and CDR2 YFSETQ. The variable domain in full, completed from reference TRBV5-1 and TRBJ2-1, reads KAGVTQTPRYLIKTRGQQVTLSCSPISGHRSVSWYQQTPGQGLQFLFEYFSETQRNKGNFPGRFSGRQFSNSRSEMNVSTLELGDSALYLCASSLTSGGTAEQFFGPGTRLTVL.

This clone was picked up one time. This chain joins TRBV30 and TRBJ1-2; perhaps TRBD1 as D (6 bases). The ends were cut back, 5 bases at V and 0 bases at J, with 7 bases in the middle. Germline values: CDR1 GTSNPN, CDR2 SVGIG (reference sequence). The CDR3 extends over 12 amino acids. CDR3 bases: TGTGCCTGGGACAGGTCTAACTATGGCTACACCTTC. It encodes CAWDRSNYGYTF.

V is TRBV7-2 and J is TRBJ2-6; D remains unclear. CDR1 is SGHTA, CDR2 FQGNSA, per germline. The CDR3 runs 17 residues. V lost 1 base, J lost 1 base, and 11 bases lay in between. CDR3 nucleotide sequence: TGTGCCAGCAGCTTAGTTTATCGGTTGTCTGGGGCCAACGTCCTGACTTTC. This translates into CASSLVYRLSGANVLTF.

V is TRBV4-1 and J is TRBJ1-2; 7 bases match TRBD1. CDR1 is MGHRA, CDR2 YSYEKL, per germline. The CDR3 totals 13 residues. With 3 bases clipped from V and 4 bases from J, the junction kept 2 bases outside the gene matches. CDR3 coding DNA: TGCGCCAGCAGCCAGGGACAGACCTATGGCTACACCTTC. Translation: CASSQGQTYGYTF.

V is TRBV29-1 and J is TRBJ2-3; 9 nucleotides agree with TRBD1. This CDR3 is 12 amino acids long. CDR1 and CDR2 from the germline V gene are SQVTM and ANQGSEA. V gave up 7 bases and J gave up 4 bases; unmatched junction bases: 3. CDR3 protein: CSARTGADTQYF. CDR3 DNA sequence: TGCAGCGCCAGGACAGGGGCAGATACGCAGTATTTT.

CDR3 region: CASSFEGIAEKLFF. The CDR3 DNA reads TGTGCCAGCAGCTTTGAGGGCATCGCTGAAAAACTGTTTTTT. This chain uses TRBV7-2 with TRBJ1-4; no clear D. V gave up 3 bases and J gave up 7 bases, with 12 bases separating them. The CDR3 totals 14 residues. Germline CDR1 reads SGHTA; CDR2 reads FQGNSA.

This clone was observed a handful of times. The chain is built from TRBV10-3 and TRBJ1-5, with 7 bases that match TRBD1. Germline CDR1 ENHRY, CDR2 SYGVKD. CDR3 size: 14 residues. Germline trimming cut 0 bases from V and 4 bases from J; bases unmatched to any gene: 0. CDR3 nucleotides: TGTGCCATCAGTGAGTCGACAGGGAATCAGCCCCAGCATTTT. This codes for CAISESTGNQPQHF.

The rearrangement links TRBV28 to TRBJ2-5; 8 bases align to TRBD2. CDR3 length: 17 residues. Germline assignment: CDR1 MDHEN and CDR2 SYDVKM. J lost 3 bases, V lost 8 bases, and 17 bases had no gene match. The CDR3 sequence is CASFKRWGLEEEETQYF. The CDR3 nucleotides read TGTGCCAGCTTCAAAAGGTGGGGACTAGAGGAGGAAGAGACCCAGTACTTC. The full variable domain, rest sourced from reference TRBV28 and TRBJ2-5, is DVKVTQSSRYLVKRTGEKVFLECVQDMDHENMFWYRQDPGLGLRLIYFSYDVKMKEKGDIPEGYSVSREKKERFSLILESASTNQTSMYLCASFKRWGLEEEETQYFGPGTRLLVL.

This chain connects TRBV7-2 to TRBJ1-5; 7 positions agree with TRBD1. Germline CDR1 reads SGHTA; CDR2 reads FQGNSA. CDR3 length: 15 amino acids. V dropped 1 base and J dropped 5; count of bases not matched to a gene: 5. The CDR3 nucleotides read TGTGCCAGCAGCTTAGAGCACAGGGGCCATCAGCCCCAGCATTTT. It yields the protein CASSLEHRGHQPQHF. Supplemented by reference TRBV7-2 and TRBJ1-5, the full variable domain reads GAGVSQSPSNKVTEKGKDVELRCDPISGHTALYWYRQSLGQGLEFLIYFQGNSAPDKSGLPSDRFSAERTGGSVSTLTIQRTQQEDSAVYLCASSLEHRGHQPQHFGDGTRLSIL.

The chain is built from TRBV7-8 and TRBJ2-1; 12 bases are shared with TRBD2. The V segment lost 3 bases and the J segment 7 bases; nucleotides outside the gene matches: 16. The CDR3 consists of 19 residues. Germline V lookup: CDR1 SGHVS, CDR2 FQNEAQ. CDR3: CASSFFTGRTSGGSNEQFF. The CDR3, as DNA: TGTGCCAGCAGCTTTTTCACGGGGCGCACTAGCGGGGGGTCGAATGAGCAGTTCTTC.

This clone has just a few counts. V gene TRBV6-5 combines with J gene TRBJ1-1; D possibly corresponds to TRBD1 (6 bases). The CDR3 sequence is 11 residues long. Germline V gives CDR1 MNHEY, CDR2 SVGAGI. V gave up 4 bases and J gave up 7 bases, with 7 bases separating them. The DNA of the CDR3 is TGTGCCAGCAGTTCAGGGGTTGAAGCTTTCTTT. Translation: CASSSGVEAFF.

J is TRBJ2-4 and V is TRBV4-1; 7 bases map to TRBD2. The CDR3 has 16 residues. Germline V gene sequence: CDR1 MGHRA, CDR2 YSYEKL. J was trimmed by 2 bases and V by 1 base; bases with no gene match: 5. CDR3 DNA sequence: TGCGCCAGCAGCCAAGCTTCGGGGGGTACCAAAAACATTCAGTACTTC. Translated, it gives CASSQASGGTKNIQYF.

The V call is TRBV10-3, the J call TRBJ2-7, with 9 bases fitting TRBD2. The V and J ends lost 6 bases and 5 bases, in that order; junction bases with no gene match: 8. The CDR3 is made up of 14 amino acids. Germline CDR1 reads ENHRY; CDR2 reads SYGVKD. This CDR3 is CAIRFAGGTDEQYF. The CDR3 region has the DNA TGTGCCATCAGATTCGCGGGAGGGACCGACGAGCAGTACTTC.

The chain links TRBV5-1 to TRBJ2-7, with a tentative D call TRBD2 (5 bases). Trimming pared 0 bases from V and 6 bases from J, leaving 10 bases between. The germline V gene has CDR1 SGHRS and CDR2 YFSETQ. This CDR3 region has 13 residues. The CDR3 region is CASSLDGIVEQYF. CDR3 DNA sequence: TGCGCCAGCAGCTTGGACGGGATTGTCGAGCAGTACTTC. Combining the CDR3 with reference TRBV5-1 and TRBJ2-7 gives the whole variable domain KAGVTQTPRYLIKTRGQQVTLSCSPISGHRSVSWYQQTPGQGLQFLFEYFSETQRNKGNFPGRFSGRQFSNSRSEMNVSTLELGDSALYLCASSLDGIVEQYFGPGTRLTVT.

The J gene is TRBJ2-2, the V gene TRBV5-1, with 7 bases aligning to TRBD1. J was trimmed by 3 bases and V by 0 bases; bases with no gene match: 2. CDR3 size: 15 residues. Per the germline V gene, CDR1 is SGHRS and CDR2 is YFSETQ. The CDR3: CASSLVQGDTGELFF. The DNA for the CDR3 is TGCGCCAGCAGCTTGGTTCAGGGGGACACCGGGGAGCTGTTTTTT.

The CDR3: CASSYIGVDSPLHF. The CDR3 DNA is TGTGCCAGCAGTTACATCGGGGTAGACTCACCCCTCCACTTT. The chain joins TRBV6-6 to TRBJ1-6, with unresolved D. Trimming took 2 bases from V and 10 from J, leaving 12 bases between them. Germline loops: CDR1 MNHNY, CDR2 SVGAGI (reference sequence). The CDR3 sequence is 14 residues long.

The genes are TRBV9 and TRBJ2-4, with 8 bases lining up with TRBD1. V lost 0 bases to trimming and J lost 8 bases; unmatched junction nucleotides: 7. CDR3 size: 15 residues. Germline CDR1 is SGDLS and CDR2 is YYNGEE. CDR3 DNA sequence: TGTGCCAGCAGCGTAGCTCCAGGGGGCCTTGACATTCAGTACTTC. The encoded protein is CASSVAPGGLDIQYF.

This clone appeared a few times. The rearrangement links TRBV5-1 to TRBJ2-1; D is possibly TRBD2 (6 bases). Germline CDR1 SGHRS, CDR2 YFSETQ. The length of the CDR3 is 16 residues. V gave up 1 base and J gave up 8 bases, with 19 bases separating them. Here the CDR3 reads CASSLSAGTSRYEQFF. The CDR3 DNA is TGCGCCAGCAGCTTGTCCGCGGGAACGAGTAGGTATGAGCAGTTCTTC.

CDR3 DNA sequence: TGTGCCAGCAGCCGACAGGATGGAGGCTACGAGCAGTACTTC. Its protein is CASSRQDGGYEQYF. The chain joins TRBV4-2 to TRBJ2-7; D perhaps matches TRBD1 (6 bases). Germline assignment: CDR1 LGHNA and CDR2 YNFKEQ. The CDR3 extends over 14 amino acids. V was clipped by 4 bases and J by 3 bases, with 13 bases between them.

The chain couples TRBV6-5 to TRBJ2-2, with 8 nucleotides matching TRBD2. Germline assignment: CDR1 MNHEY and CDR2 SVGAGI. CDR3 length: 14 residues. The trim removed 8 bases at V and 8 bases at J, leaving 10 bases unmatched. CDR3 sequence reads: CASQRGGLGGELFF. The CDR3 nucleotides read TGTGCCAGCCAACGGGGGGGCCTAGGTGGGGAGCTGTTTTTT.

The chain links TRBV7-2 to TRBJ2-5; 14 nucleotides match TRBD2. Germline CDR1 and CDR2: SGHTA and FQGNSA. The V and J ends lost 5 bases and 4 bases, in that order; junction bases with no gene match: 3. The CDR3 totals 15 residues. The CDR3 spells CASSLTSGRGETQYF. CDR3 coding DNA: TGTGCCAGCAGCCTGACTAGCGGGAGGGGAGAGACCCAGTACTTC.

This chain joins TRBV5-3 and TRBJ2-1, with 10 bases identical to TRBD2. TRBV5-3 is an ORF; its function is uncertain. The CDR3 length is 14 residues. Unmatched junction bases numbered 10, after V lost 9 bases and J lost 7 bases. The CDR3 sequence: CATPLAGRLNEQFF. In nucleotides, the CDR3 is TGTGCCACCCCACTAGCGGGGAGGTTAAATGAGCAGTTCTTC.

J is TRBJ2-2 and V is TRBV7-3; D is uncertain. The CDR3 covers 17 residues. Germline V CDR1 and CDR2: SGHTA, FQGTGA. V dropped 5 bases and J dropped 2 bases, with 18 bases sitting between them. The CDR3 DNA reads TGTGCCAGCAGCCCAACTGGAGCGCTTAGAAACACCGGGGAGCTGTTTTTT. Amino acids: CASSPTGALRNTGELFF.

The CDR3 DNA follows: TGTGCCAGCAGCTCGACCGGGACATACAATGAGCAGTTCTTC. It encodes CASSSTGTYNEQFF. The chain combines TRBV7-3 with TRBJ2-1; perhaps TRBD1 as D (6 bases). In germline, CDR1 is SGHTA, CDR2 FQGTGA. The CDR3 is made up of 14 amino acids. V lost 4 bases to trimming and J lost 4 bases, with 11 bases between them.

The chain carries TRBV7-9 and TRBJ2-7; TRBD2 matches 15 bases. Germline lookup yields CDR1 SEHNR and CDR2 FQNEAQ (reference sequence). This CDR3 has 18 residues. Germline trimming cut 5 bases from V and 0 bases from J; bases unmatched to any gene: 8. The CDR3 protein is CASSPWTSGRDSSYEQYF. DNA of the CDR3: TGTGCCAGCAGCCCTTGGACTAGCGGGAGGGACAGCTCCTACGAGCAGTACTTC.